The 2 T cell receptor beta chains listed next were all sequenced from one sample in a study of cytomegalovirus exposure and HLA in healthy donors. PCR was performed using 60 Vbeta and 13 Jbeta primers. Using immunoSEQ multiplex PCR, the repertoire was profiled, and TCRdb retains in-frame clones only, with some absent. Among roughly 150,000 clones listed, approximately 80% were seen once. The sequencing input was PBMCs. The source is a male donor in good health and CMV-seronegative.

V is TRBV7-9 and J is TRBJ1-2; 7 positions agree with TRBD1. This CDR3 has 15 amino acids. Germline CDR1 is SEHNR and CDR2 is FQNEAQ (reference sequence). V lost 3 bases to trimming and J lost 1 base; unmatched junction nucleotides: 5. CDR3 sequence: CASSFTTGFNYGYTF. DNA of the CDR3: TGTGCCAGCAGCTTTACGACAGGGTTTAACTATGGCTACACCTTC.

V and J are TRBV5-6 and TRBJ1-4; D is possibly TRBD1 (6 bases). In germline, CDR1 is SGHDT, CDR2 YYEEEE. The CDR3 runs 12 residues. CDR3 nucleotides: TGTGTTTGGGGGAGGGGGGCTGAAAAACTGTTTTTT. Protein product: CVWGRGAEKLFF.